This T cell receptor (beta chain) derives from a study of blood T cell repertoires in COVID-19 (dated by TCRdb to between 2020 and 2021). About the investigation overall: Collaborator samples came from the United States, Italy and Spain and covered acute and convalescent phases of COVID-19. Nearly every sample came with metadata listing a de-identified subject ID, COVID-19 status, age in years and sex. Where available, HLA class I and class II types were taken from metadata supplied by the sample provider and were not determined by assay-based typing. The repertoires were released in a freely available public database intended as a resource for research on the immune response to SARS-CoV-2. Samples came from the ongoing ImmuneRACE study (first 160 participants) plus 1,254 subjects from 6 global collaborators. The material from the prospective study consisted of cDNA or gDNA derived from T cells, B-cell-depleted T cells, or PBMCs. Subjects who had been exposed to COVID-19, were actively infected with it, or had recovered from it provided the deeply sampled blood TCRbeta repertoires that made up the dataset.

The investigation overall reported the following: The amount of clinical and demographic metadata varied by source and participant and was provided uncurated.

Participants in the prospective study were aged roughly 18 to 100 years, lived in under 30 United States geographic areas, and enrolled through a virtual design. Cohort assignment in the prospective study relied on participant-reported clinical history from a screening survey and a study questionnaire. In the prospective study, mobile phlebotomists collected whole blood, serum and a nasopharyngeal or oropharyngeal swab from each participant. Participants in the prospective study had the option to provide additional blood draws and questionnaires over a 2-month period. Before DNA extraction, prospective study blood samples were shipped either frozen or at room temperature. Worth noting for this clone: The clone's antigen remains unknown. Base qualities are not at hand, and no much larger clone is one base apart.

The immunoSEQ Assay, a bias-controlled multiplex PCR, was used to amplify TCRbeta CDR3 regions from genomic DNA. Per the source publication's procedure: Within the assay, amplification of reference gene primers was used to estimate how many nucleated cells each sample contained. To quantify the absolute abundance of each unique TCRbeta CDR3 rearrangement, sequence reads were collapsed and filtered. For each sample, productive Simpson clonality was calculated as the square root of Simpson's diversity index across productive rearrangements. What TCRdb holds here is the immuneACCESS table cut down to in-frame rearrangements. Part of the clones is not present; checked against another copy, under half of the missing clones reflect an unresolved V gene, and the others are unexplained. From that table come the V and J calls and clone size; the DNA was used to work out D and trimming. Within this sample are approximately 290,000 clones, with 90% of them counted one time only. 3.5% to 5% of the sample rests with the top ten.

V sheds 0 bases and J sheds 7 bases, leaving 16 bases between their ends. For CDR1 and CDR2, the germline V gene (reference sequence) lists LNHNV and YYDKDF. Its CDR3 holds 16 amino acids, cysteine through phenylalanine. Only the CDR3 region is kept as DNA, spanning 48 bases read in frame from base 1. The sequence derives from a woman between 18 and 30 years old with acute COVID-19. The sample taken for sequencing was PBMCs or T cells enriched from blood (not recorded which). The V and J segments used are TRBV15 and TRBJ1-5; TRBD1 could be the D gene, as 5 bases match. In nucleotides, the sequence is TGTGCCACCAGCAGAGATGGAAAACAGGTAGGACAGCCCCAGCATTTT. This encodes CATSRDGKQVGQPQHF.